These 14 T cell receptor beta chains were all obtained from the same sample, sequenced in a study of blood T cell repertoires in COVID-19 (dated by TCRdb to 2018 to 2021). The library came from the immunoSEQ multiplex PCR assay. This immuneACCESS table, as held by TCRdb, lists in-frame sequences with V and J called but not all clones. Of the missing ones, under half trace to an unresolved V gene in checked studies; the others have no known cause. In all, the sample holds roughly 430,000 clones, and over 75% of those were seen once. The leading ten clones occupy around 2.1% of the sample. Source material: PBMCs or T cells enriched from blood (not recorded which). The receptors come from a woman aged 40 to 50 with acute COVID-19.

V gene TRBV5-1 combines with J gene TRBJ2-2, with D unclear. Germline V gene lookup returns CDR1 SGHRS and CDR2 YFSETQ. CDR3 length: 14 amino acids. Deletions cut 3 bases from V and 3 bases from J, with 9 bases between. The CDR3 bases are TGCGCCAGCAGCTCCGCACAGTACACCGGGGAGCTGTTTTTT. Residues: CASSSAQYTGELFF.

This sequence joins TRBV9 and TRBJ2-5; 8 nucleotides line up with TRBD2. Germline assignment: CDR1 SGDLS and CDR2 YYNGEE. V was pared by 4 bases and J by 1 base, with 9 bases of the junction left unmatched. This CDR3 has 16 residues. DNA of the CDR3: TGTGCCAGCAGCTCAGACGGGGGGGCAGGCCAAGAGACCCAGTACTTC. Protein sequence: CASSSDGGAGQETQYF.

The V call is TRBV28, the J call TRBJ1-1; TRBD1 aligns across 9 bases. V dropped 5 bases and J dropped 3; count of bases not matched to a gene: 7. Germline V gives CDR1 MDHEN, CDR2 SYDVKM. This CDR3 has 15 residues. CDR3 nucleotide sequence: TGTGCCAGCAGTGACCCCGGGACAGGGCACACTGAAGCTTTCTTT. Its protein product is CASSDPGTGHTEAFF.

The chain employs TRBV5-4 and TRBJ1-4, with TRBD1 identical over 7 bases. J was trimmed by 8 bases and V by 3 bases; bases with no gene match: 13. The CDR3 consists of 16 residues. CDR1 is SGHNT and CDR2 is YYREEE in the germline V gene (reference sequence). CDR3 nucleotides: TGTGCCAGCAGCTCCACAAAGGACAGGACCACAGAAAAACTGTTTTTT. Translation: CASSSTKDRTTEKLFF.

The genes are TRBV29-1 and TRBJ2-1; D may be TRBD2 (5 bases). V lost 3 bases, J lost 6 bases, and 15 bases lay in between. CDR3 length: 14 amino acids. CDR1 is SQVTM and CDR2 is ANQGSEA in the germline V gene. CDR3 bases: TGCAGCGTTGAGCCCGGGAATGGGCCCAATGAGCAGTTCTTC. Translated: CSVEPGNGPNEQFF.

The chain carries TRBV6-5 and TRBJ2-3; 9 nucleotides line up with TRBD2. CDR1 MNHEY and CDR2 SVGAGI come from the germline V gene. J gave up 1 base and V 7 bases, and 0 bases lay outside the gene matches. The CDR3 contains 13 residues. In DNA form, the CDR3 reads TGTGCCAGCACTAGCGGGGGCACAGATACGCAGTATTTT. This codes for CASTSGGTDTQYF.

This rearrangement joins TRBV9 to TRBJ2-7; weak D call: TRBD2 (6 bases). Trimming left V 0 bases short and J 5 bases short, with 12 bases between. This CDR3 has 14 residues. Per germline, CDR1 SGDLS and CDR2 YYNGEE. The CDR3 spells CASSVGGGGDEQYF. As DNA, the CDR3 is TGTGCCAGCAGCGTAGGGGGTGGAGGGGACGAGCAGTACTTC.

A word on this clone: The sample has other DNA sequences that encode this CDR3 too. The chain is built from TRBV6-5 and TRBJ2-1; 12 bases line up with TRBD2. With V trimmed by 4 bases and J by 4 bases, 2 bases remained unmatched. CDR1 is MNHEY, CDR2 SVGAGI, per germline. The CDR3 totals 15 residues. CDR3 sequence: CASSSGTSGYNEQFF. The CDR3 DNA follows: TGTGCCAGCAGTTCCGGGACTAGCGGGTACAATGAGCAGTTCTTC.

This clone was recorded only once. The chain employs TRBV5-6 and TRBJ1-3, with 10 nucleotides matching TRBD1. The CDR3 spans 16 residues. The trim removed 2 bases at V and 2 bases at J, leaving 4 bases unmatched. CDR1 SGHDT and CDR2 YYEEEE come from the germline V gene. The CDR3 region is CASSLRTGGTGNTIYF. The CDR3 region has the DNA TGTGCCAGCAGCTTAAGGACAGGGGGAACTGGAAACACCATATATTTT.

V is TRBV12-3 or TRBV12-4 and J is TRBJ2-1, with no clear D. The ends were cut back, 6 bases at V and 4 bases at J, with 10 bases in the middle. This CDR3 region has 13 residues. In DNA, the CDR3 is TGTGCCAGCAGAAGAACTCCGTACAATGAGCAGTTCTTC. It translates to CASRRTPYNEQFF.

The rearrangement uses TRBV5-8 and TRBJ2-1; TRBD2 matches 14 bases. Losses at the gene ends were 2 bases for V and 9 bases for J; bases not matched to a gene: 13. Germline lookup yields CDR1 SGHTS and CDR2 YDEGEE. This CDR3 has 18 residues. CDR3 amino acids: CASSFPPERLAGGLEQFF. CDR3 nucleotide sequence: TGTGCCAGCAGCTTCCCTCCCGAAAGACTAGCGGGGGGGCTTGAGCAGTTCTTC.

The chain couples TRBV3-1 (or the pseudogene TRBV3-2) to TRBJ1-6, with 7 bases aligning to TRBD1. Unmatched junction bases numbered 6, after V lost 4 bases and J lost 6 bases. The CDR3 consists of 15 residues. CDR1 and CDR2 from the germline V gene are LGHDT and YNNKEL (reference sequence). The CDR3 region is CASSPRGQTNSPLHF. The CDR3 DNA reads TGTGCCAGCAGCCCTAGGGGACAGACTAATTCACCCCTCCACTTT.

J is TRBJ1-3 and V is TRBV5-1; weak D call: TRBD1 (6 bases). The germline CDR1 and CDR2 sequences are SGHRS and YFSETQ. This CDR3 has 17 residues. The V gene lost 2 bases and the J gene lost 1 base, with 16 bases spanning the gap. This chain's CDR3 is CASSFGGNGVSGNTIYF. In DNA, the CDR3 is TGCGCCAGCAGCTTTGGGGGCAATGGGGTTTCTGGAAACACCATATATTTT. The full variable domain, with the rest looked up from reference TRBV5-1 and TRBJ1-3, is KAGVTQTPRYLIKTRGQQVTLSCSPISGHRSVSWYQQTPGQGLQFLFEYFSETQRNKGNFPGRFSGRQFSNSRSEMNVSTLELGDSALYLCASSFGGNGVSGNTIYFGEGSWLTVV.

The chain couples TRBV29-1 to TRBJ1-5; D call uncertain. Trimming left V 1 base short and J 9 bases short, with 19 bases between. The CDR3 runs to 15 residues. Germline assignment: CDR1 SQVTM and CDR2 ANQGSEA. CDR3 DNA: TGCAGCGTTGAAGCGGCGGCCAACAATCTCGTGCCCCAGCATTTT. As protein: CSVEAAANNLVPQHF.